This is a list of T cell receptor beta chains from one sample in a study of blood T cell repertoires in COVID-19. Profiling relied on immunoSEQ multiplex PCR, and the TCRdb table lists in-frame clones only, not all of them. The repertoire includes 250,000 or so clones, 88% of them detected once, and 2.5% sits in the top ten. The material sequenced was PBMCs or T cells enriched from blood (not recorded which). The receptor source for this set is a woman aged 40-49 years with acute COVID-19. The CDR3 runs from the conserved cysteine through the conserved F or W. The D gene is left open where the match is weak. Size is stated for part of the rows, as once, few or many counts, or as a class when the clone is expanded.

v_call	clone_size	d_call	j_call	cdr3_nt	cdr3_aa
TRBV7-9	NA	TRBD1	TRBJ1-4	TGTGCCAGCAGCCTTGGGACAGGGAATGAAAAACTGTTTTTT	CASSLGTGNEKLFF
TRBV5-1	NA	NA	TRBJ1-1	TGCGCCAGCAGCGTCTACAGGGTGGGTAACACTGAAGCTTTCTTT	CASSVYRVGNTEAFF
TRBV29-1	many	NA	TRBJ1-6	TGCAGCGTCGGTCTCGGCTCCTATAATTCACCCCTCCACTTT	CSVGLGSYNSPLHF
TRBV12-2	NA	NA	TRBJ2-7	TGTGCAAGTCGCTTAGCCGTCCCTAGAGCGGTTACCTACGAGCAGTACTTC	CASRLAVPRAVTYEQYF
TRBV10-3	NA	NA	TRBJ2-1	TGTGCCATCAGCCTCGACTGGAGCTCCTACAATGAGCAGTTCTTC	CAISLDWSSYNEQFF
TRBV18	once	TRBD1	TRBJ1-3	TGTGCCAGCTCACCGTCCAGACAGGGGGCCTCTGGAAACACCATATATTTT	CASSPSRQGASGNTIYF
TRBV5-1	few	NA	TRBJ2-6	TGCGCCAGCAGCCCTGTCGGACAGACCAACTCTGGGGCCAACGTCCTGACTTTC	CASSPVGQTNSGANVLTF
TRBV6-4	NA	TRBD2	TRBJ2-1	TGTGCCAGCAGTGACTCTCCCGGGGGGGCAGGTGAGCAGTTCTTC	CASSDSPGGAGEQFF
TRBV27	NA	NA	TRBJ1-3	NA	CASRNFGSGNTIYF
TRBV12-3/TRBV12-4	NA	NA	TRBJ1-2	TGTGCCAGCAGTTCCGGGGGCTATGGCTACACCTTC	CASSSGGYGYTF
TRBV3-1/TRBV3-2	NA	TRBD1	TRBJ1-2	TGTGCCAGCAGCCCACCGACAGGGGGCGGAGAGGGCTACACCTTC	CASSPPTGGGEGYTF
TRBV5-1	NA	NA	TRBJ2-1	TGCGCCAGCGCCCAAACAACCGACTCCTACAATGAGCAGTTCTTC	CASAQTTDSYNEQFF
TRBV19	NA	TRBD1	TRBJ1-1	TGTGCCAGTAGGCCACAGACAGGGGTGAACACTGAAGCTTTCTTT	CASRPQTGVNTEAFF
TRBV15	NA	TRBD2	TRBJ2-1	TGTGCCACCAGCAGAGATAATCAAGCGGGATTCGAGCAGTTCTTC	CATSRDNQAGFEQFF
TRBV10-2	NA	NA	TRBJ1-2	TGCGCCAGCAGTGAAAGGGAGGGGTATCGCTATGGCTACACCTTC	CASSEREGYRYGYTF
TRBV6-2/TRBV6-3	NA	NA	TRBJ1-1	TGTGCCAGCAGTCCACCTCTCCCCGGTGAGATAATAGCTTTCTTT	CASSPPLPGEIIAFF
TRBV19	NA	TRBD2	TRBJ2-3	TGTGCCAGTAGTATCTTAGCGGGAGGGCCGTCGACTAGCACAGATACGCAGTATTTT	CASSILAGGPSTSTDTQYF
TRBV5-1	once	NA	TRBJ1-4	TGCGCCAGCAGCTTGGTTGAGGCCCGGGTCGAAAAACTGTTTTTT	CASSLVEARVEKLFF
TRBV7-2	NA	NA	TRBJ2-1	TGTGCCAGCAGCCCCGAGGACATTCAGTTCTTC	CASSPEDIQFF
TRBV2	NA	NA	TRBJ1-2	TGTGCCAGTAAACAGAGTAACTATGGCTACACCTTC	CASKQSNYGYTF
TRBV5-4	NA	TRBD1	TRBJ2-5	TGTGCCAGCAGCTCCTTCGGACAGGGAGAGACCCAGTACTTC	CASSSFGQGETQYF
TRBV11-3	few	TRBD1	TRBJ1-2	TGTGCCAGCAGCGACAGGGTTGGCTACACCTTC	CASSDRVGYTF
TRBV7-7	NA	NA	TRBJ2-7	TGTGCCAGCAGCTTAGCGGTAGCCTACGAGCAGTACTTC	CASSLAVAYEQYF
TRBV18	NA	TRBD2	TRBJ2-1	TGTGCCAGCTCACCATTCCCTAGCGGCCTCTACAATGAGCAGTTCTTC	CASSPFPSGLYNEQFF
TRBV5-6	NA	TRBD1	TRBJ1-5	TGTGCCAGCAGCGCGAAGGGACAGGCGGCAGGGCCCCAGCATTTT	CASSAKGQAAGPQHF
TRBV6-5	NA	NA	TRBJ1-2	TGTGCCAGCAGTTACTCGGAGGGGATTGGCTATGGCTACACCTTC	CASSYSEGIGYGYTF
TRBV6-1	NA	NA	TRBJ2-1	TGTGCCAGCAGTGAAATAGATAGCTCCTACAATGAGCAGTTCTTC	CASSEIDSSYNEQFF
TRBV21-1	NA	NA	TRBJ2-1	TGTGCCAGCAGCAAAGATACCCTAGCGGGAGGGCCTTCCCCGGGTAATGAGCAGTTCTTC	CASSKDTLAGGPSPGNEQFF
TRBV5-1	NA	TRBD2	TRBJ2-1	TGCGCCAGCAGTAATAGCGGGATAGTTACCGACAATGAGCAGTTCTTC	CASSNSGIVTDNEQFF
TRBV11-2	NA	NA	TRBJ1-1	TGTGCCAGCAGCTTAGACCTCTCTGAAGCTTTCTTT	CASSLDLSEAFF
TRBV9	NA	TRBD2	TRBJ2-6	TGTGCCAGCAGCGTAGCGGGGGGGCTGGCTTCCGGGGCCAACGTCCTGACTTTC	CASSVAGGLASGANVLTF
TRBV21-1	few	NA	TRBJ2-1	TGTGCCAGCAGCAAAGTGGGACTAGCTTGCCGATACAATGAGCAGTTCTTC	CASSKVGLACRYNEQFF
TRBV5-5	NA	TRBD2	TRBJ2-1	TGTGCCAGCAGCTTCTTAGCGGGAGCCGACAATGAGCAGTTCTTC	CASSFLAGADNEQFF
TRBV12-3/TRBV12-4	NA	NA	TRBJ2-3	TGTGCCAGCAGTTTAGTGGCTACGCAGTATTTT	CASSLVATQYF
TRBV3-1/TRBV3-2	NA	TRBD2	TRBJ2-7	TGTGCCAGCAGCCACGGCGGGGGGGCGGTTAGCTACGAGCAGTACTTC	CASSHGGGAVSYEQYF
TRBV6-1	NA	NA	TRBJ2-6	TGTGCCAGCAGTGATCGCGGTACTTTTTGGCAGCCCTCTGGGGCCAACGTCCTGACTTTC	CASSDRGTFWQPSGANVLTF
TRBV5-1	NA	TRBD1	TRBJ2-5	TGCGCCAGCAGCCTGACAGGGTACGAAGGAGAGACCCAGTACTTC	CASSLTGYEGETQYF
TRBV10-2	NA	NA	TRBJ1-5	TGCGCCAGCAGTCCTCCCGGGACTTCTCAGCCCCAGCATTTT	CASSPPGTSQPQHF
TRBV25-1	NA	TRBD2	TRBJ2-3	TGTGCCAGCAGAGGGACTAGCGGGAGGGCCCCTAGCACAGATACGCAGTATTTT	CASRGTSGRAPSTDTQYF
TRBV5-1	NA	TRBD1	TRBJ1-1	TGCGCCAGCAGCTTGCCCCGACAGGGGAACACTGAAGCTTTCTTT	CASSLPRQGNTEAFF
TRBV5-1	NA	TRBD1	TRBJ1-1	TGCGCCAGCAAACAGGGGGCCACTGAAGCTTTCTTT	CASKQGATEAFF
TRBV5-1	once	NA	TRBJ2-5	TGCGCCAGCAGCCGCGGGGAGGTTCAAGAGACCCAGTACTTC	CASSRGEVQETQYF
TRBV5-4	NA	NA	TRBJ2-6	TGTGCCAGCAGCTCGATGGACTTCAGCTCTGGGGCCAACGTCCTGACTTTC	CASSSMDFSSGANVLTF
TRBV28	NA	TRBD1	TRBJ1-2	TGTGCCAGCAGTTTGGTAGGGGGCGCGCGTAACTATGGCTACACCTTC	CASSLVGGARNYGYTF
TRBV10-1	NA	NA	TRBJ1-1	TGCGCCAGCAGTGAGTCACGGACGGGAGTGAACACTGAAGCTTTCTTT	CASSESRTGVNTEAFF
TRBV6-5	NA	TRBD1	TRBJ1-1	TGTGCCAGCAGTTACACAGGGGGCTTAATGAACACTGAAGCTTTCTTT	CASSYTGGLMNTEAFF
TRBV14	NA	NA	TRBJ1-1	TGTGCCAGCAGCCAGGGAAGCGGGACTGAAGCTTTCTTT	CASSQGSGTEAFF
TRBV21-1	NA	NA	TRBJ1-5	TGTGCCAGCAGCACCCACCCTCCGGGACAGGCGCCTAAAAATCAGCCCCAGCATTTT	CASSTHPPGQAPKNQPQHF